The 4 T cell receptor beta chains below all came from one sample that was sequenced in a study of radiotherapy plus CTLA-4 blockade in lung cancer. Clones were sequenced by immunoSEQ multiplex PCR, and TCRdb holds only the in-frame ones, with some missing. The data contain tens of thousands of clones, 73% of them singletons. The sample here was peripheral blood, taken from a patient treated with radiotherapy plus ipilimumab. The receptors come from a human donor with non-small cell lung cancer who had a complete response to radiotherapy plus ipilimumab.

The chain's CDR3 is CASSRTGSYNEQFF. The DNA for the CDR3 is TGTGCCAGCAGCCGGACAGGCTCCTACAATGAGCAGTTCTTC. The chain recombines TRBV7-6 with TRBJ2-1; 7 bases are shared with TRBD1. The ends lost 5 bases at V and 0 bases at J; junction bases unmatched: 1. CDR1 is SGHVS and CDR2 is FNYEAQ in the germline V gene. There are 14 residues in the CDR3.

This clone appeared a few times. DNA for the CDR3: TGTGCCAGCAGTTATCATCGCGGGATTCCCCCACTCACCTTC. This encodes CASSYHRGIPPLTF. V and J are TRBV28 and TRBJ1-2, with D unclear. The V end lost 4 bases, the J end lost 13 bases, and 22 bases lay between the germline ends. There are 14 residues in the CDR3. Germline loops: CDR1 MDHEN, CDR2 SYDVKM.

This clone was seen a handful of times. This chain joins TRBV7-3 and TRBJ1-1; the D gene is possibly TRBD1 (6 bases). Germline V gives CDR1 SGHTA, CDR2 FQGTGA. This CDR3 comprises 13 residues. The V gene lost 4 bases and the J gene lost 1 base, with 7 bases spanning the gap. The CDR3 reads CASSSQGNTEAFF. CDR3 DNA: TGTGCCAGCAGCTCACAGGGGAACACTGAAGCTTTCTTT.

The genes are TRBV19 and TRBJ2-2; 11 bases align to TRBD2. Trimming at V came to 4 bases and at J to 4 bases, leaving 5 bases not matched to a gene. Germline loops: CDR1 LNHDA, CDR2 SQIVND (reference sequence). The CDR3 spans 16 residues. The DNA for the CDR3 is TGTGCCAGTAGTAGCCTAGCGGGAGGTATCACCGGGGAGCTGTTTTTT. Translation: CASSSLAGGITGELFF.